A selection of T cell receptor beta chains follows, all from one sample in a study of post-analysis software for immune sequencing data. TCRdb fed the PCR reads into MiXCR, producing one record per CDR3 protein. The top ten clones hold around 1.7% of a sample with fewer than 700,000 distinct CDR3 sequences, 40% to 50% of them seen once. Specimen: blood. Receptors were obtained from a girl between 5 and 17 years old with multiple sclerosis. CDR3s include the opening cysteine and the closing phenylalanine or tryptophan. D genes are given only for firm matches. Clone sizes are given selectively: once, few, many, or a class where the clone is expanded.

D: -
J: TRBJ2-1
V: TRBV12-3/TRBV12-4
size: few
CDR3: CASSLNEAAVYNEQFF
DNA: TGTGCCAGCAGTTTAAACGAGGCGGCCGTCTACAATGAGCAGTTCTTC

D: -
J: TRBJ2-7
V: TRBV6-1
size: -
CDR3: CAGSEADRILSEQYF
DNA: TGTGCCGGCAGTGAAGCTGACAGGATCTTAAGCGAGCAGTACTTC

D: TRBD1
J: TRBJ1-5
V: TRBV15
size: -
CDR3: CATSRDRGNGNQPQHF
DNA: TGTGCCACCAGCAGAGACAGGGGGAACGGCAATCAGCCCCAGCATTTT

D: -
J: TRBJ2-1
V: TRBV12-3/TRBV12-4
size: few
CDR3: CASSLARVGNEQFF
DNA: TGTGCCAGCAGTTTAGCTCGGGTGGGCAATGAGCAGTTCTTC

D: TRBD2
J: TRBJ2-1
V: TRBV7-2
size: many
CDR3: CASSLGAGGSYNEQFF
DNA: TGTGCCAGCAGCTTAGGAGCGGGGGGCTCCTACAATGAGCAGTTCTTC

D: -
J: TRBJ1-2
V: TRBV20-1
size: -
CDR3: CSARELAGGGDTF
DNA: TGCAGTGCTAGAGAATTGGCAGGTGGAGGGGACACCTTC

D: TRBD1
J: TRBJ1-2
V: TRBV6-5
size: -
CDR3: CASSYTPSQGAGYGYTF
DNA: TGTGCCAGCAGTTATACCCCATCTCAGGGGGCGGGCTATGGCTACACCTTC

D: TRBD1
J: TRBJ2-5
V: TRBV20-1
size: -
CDR3: CSARDRVNWETQYF
DNA: TGCAGTGCTAGGGACAGGGTTAATTGGGAGACCCAGTACTTC

D: TRBD2
J: TRBJ2-5
V: TRBV7-8
size: few
CDR3: CASSLKWGGYQETQYF
DNA: TGTGCCAGCAGCTTAAAGTGGGGGGGGTACCAAGAGACCCAGTACTTC

D: -
J: TRBJ1-6
V: TRBV5-5
size: few
CDR3: CASSWDINNSPLHF
DNA: TGTGCCAGCAGCTGGGACATTAATAATTCACCCCTCCACTTT

D: TRBD2
J: TRBJ2-1
V: TRBV3-1
size: few
CDR3: CASSQGLAGGYNEQFF
DNA: TGTGCCAGCAGCCAAGGCCTAGCGGGGGGGTACAATGAGCAGTTCTTC

D: -
J: TRBJ2-4
V: TRBV11-2
size: -
CDR3: CASSRAVGNIQYF
DNA: TGTGCCAGCAGCCGGGCAGTTGGGAACATTCAGTACTTC

D: TRBD1
J: TRBJ2-7
V: TRBV7-8
size: many
CDR3: CASSLQGVPYEQYF
DNA: TGTGCCAGCAGCTTACAGGGGGTTCCCTACGAGCAGTACTTC

D: TRBD1
J: TRBJ1-2
V: TRBV12-3/TRBV12-4
size: few
CDR3: CASSFDRGDGYTF
DNA: TGTGCCAGCAGTTTCGACAGGGGAGATGGCTACACCTTC

D: TRBD1
J: TRBJ1-2
V: TRBV4-1
size: -
CDR3: CASSRQGQGATYGYTF
DNA: TGCGCCAGCAGCCGACAGGGACAGGGGGCTACCTATGGCTACACCTTC

D: -
J: TRBJ2-5
V: TRBV5-1
size: few
CDR3: CASSLATVPGQETQYF
DNA: TGCGCCAGCAGCTTGGCGACGGTACCAGGTCAAGAGACCCAGTACTTC

D: -
J: TRBJ2-1
V: TRBV3-1
size: -
CDR3: CASSLDVRKQFF
DNA: TGTGCCAGCAGCTTGGACGTTAGGAAGCAGTTCTTC

D: TRBD2
J: TRBJ2-1
V: TRBV11-2
size: -
CDR3: CASSLLAGGRSSYNEQFF
DNA: TGTGCCAGCAGCTTATTAGCGGGGGGCCGGAGCTCCTACAATGAGCAGTTCTTC

D: TRBD1
J: TRBJ1-1
V: TRBV5-6
size: -
CDR3: CASSRDRFNTEAFF
DNA: TGTGCCAGCAGCCGGGACAGATTTAACACTGAAGCTTTCTTT

D: -
J: TRBJ1-5
V: TRBV20-1
size: once
CDR3: CSARRRSLANQLQHF
DNA: TGCAGTGCCCGACGACGGTCCCTAGCGAATCAGCTCCAGCATTTT

D: -
J: TRBJ2-5
V: TRBV3-1
size: -
CDR3: CASSQDRGIGTQYF
DNA: TGTGCCAGCAGCCAAGATAGGGGAATCGGGACCCAGTACTTC

D: TRBD2
J: TRBJ2-3
V: TRBV7-9
size: -
CDR3: CASGQGLAGPNTQYF
DNA: TGTGCCAGCGGTCAGGGGCTAGCGGGACCAAATACGCAGTATTTT

D: -
J: TRBJ2-6
V: TRBV4-1
size: -
CDR3: CASSQDIRGTGANVLTF
DNA: TGCGCCAGCAGCCAAGATATTCGGGGAACTGGGGCCAACGTCCTGACTTTC

D: -
J: TRBJ2-3
V: TRBV12-3/TRBV12-4
size: few
CDR3: CASSLDYFNSGTDTQYF
DNA: TGTGCCAGCAGTTTAGACTATTTTAATAGCGGCACAGATACGCAGTATTTT

D: -
J: TRBJ2-7
V: TRBV12-3/TRBV12-4
size: -
CDR3: CASSWRRETYEQYF
DNA: TGTGCCAGCAGTTGGAGACGGGAGACCTACGAGCAGTACTTC

D: -
J: TRBJ1-6
V: TRBV6-5
size: once
CDR3: CASSSLTVSGSPLHF
DNA: TGTGCCAGCAGTTCGTTGACAGTCTCGGGTTCACCCCTCCACTTT

D: -
J: TRBJ1-5
V: TRBV20-1
size: -
CDR3: CSASHNRASNQPQHF
DNA: TGCAGTGCTAGTCACAACAGGGCTAGCAATCAGCCCCAGCATTTT

D: -
J: TRBJ2-7
V: TRBV29-1
size: many
CDR3: CSVATGTPTYEQYF
DNA: TGCAGCGTTGCCACGGGGACTCCAACCTACGAGCAGTACTTC

D: -
J: TRBJ2-7
V: TRBV7-2
size: many
CDR3: CASSHLQGGTYEQYF
DNA: TGTGCCAGCAGCCACCTGCAGGGTGGGACCTACGAGCAGTACTTC

D: -
J: TRBJ2-7
V: TRBV29-1
size: few
CDR3: CSVEEADRYEQYF
DNA: TGCAGCGTTGAAGAAGCGGACCGCTACGAGCAGTACTTC

D: TRBD2
J: TRBJ2-7
V: TRBV7-9
size: -
CDR3: CASGRRETYEQYF
DNA: TGTGCCAGCGGGCGGCGGGAGACCTACGAGCAGTACTTC

D: -
J: TRBJ1-4
V: TRBV5-6
size: -
CDR3: CASSLFATNEKLFF
DNA: TGTGCCAGCAGCTTGTTTGCAACTAATGAAAAACTGTTTTTT

D: TRBD2
J: TRBJ2-5
V: TRBV7-6
size: -
CDR3: CASSFDGRGETQYF
DNA: TGTGCCAGCAGCTTTGACGGGAGGGGCGAGACCCAGTACTTC

D: -
J: TRBJ2-1
V: TRBV12-3/TRBV12-4
size: -
CDR3: CAGSLVDEQFF
DNA: TGTGCCGGCAGTTTAGTCGATGAGCAGTTCTTC

D: -
J: TRBJ2-5
V: TRBV7-2
size: few
CDR3: CASSLAGGQRETQYF
DNA: TGTGCCAGCAGCTTAGCGGGGGGGCAGCGAGAGACCCAGTACTTC

D: -
J: TRBJ1-2
V: TRBV29-1
size: few
CDR3: CSVEDPGRKRGDGYTF
DNA: TGCAGCGTTGAAGATCCCGGCCGAAAACGGGGAGATGGCTACACCTTC

D: TRBD1
J: TRBJ2-7
V: TRBV20-1
size: -
CDR3: CSASDPLRPRQGGSYEQYF
DNA: TGCAGTGCTAGCGATCCACTTCGACCGAGACAGGGGGGATCCTACGAGCAGTACTTC

D: -
J: TRBJ2-3
V: TRBV20-1
size: -
CDR3: CSAVDWGATDTQYF
DNA: TGCAGTGCTGTCGACTGGGGGGCGACAGATACGCAGTATTTT

D: TRBD2
J: TRBJ2-3
V: TRBV20-1
size: -
CDR3: CSSPTSGGGNTQYF
DNA: TGCAGTTCCCCCACTAGCGGGGGGGGAAATACGCAGTATTTT

D: -
J: TRBJ2-7
V: TRBV10-3
size: few
CDR3: CAISGLAYEQYF
DNA: TGTGCCATCAGCGGTCTCGCCTACGAGCAGTACTTC

D: -
J: TRBJ2-7
V: TRBV29-1
size: many
CDR3: CSVLTGHRSYEQYF
DNA: TGCAGCGTCCTGACAGGACACCGATCCTACGAGCAGTACTTC

D: -
J: TRBJ2-7
V: TRBV2
size: few
CDR3: CASSWETRSYEQYF
DNA: TGTGCCAGCAGTTGGGAGACCCGCTCCTACGAGCAGTACTTC

D: -
J: TRBJ1-5
V: TRBV27
size: -
CDR3: CASSFTGRQGQPQHF
DNA: TGTGCCAGCAGTTTTACAGGAAGACAAGGACAGCCCCAGCATTTT

D: TRBD2
J: TRBJ2-3
V: TRBV10-3
size: -
CDR3: CAIRGGGRARSDTQYF
DNA: TGTGCCATCAGAGGAGGCGGGAGGGCCCGTTCAGATACGCAGTATTTT

D: -
J: TRBJ2-7
V: TRBV4-1
size: -
CDR3: CASSPLGEGTYEQYF
DNA: TGCGCCAGCAGCCCTCTCGGAGAGGGCACCTACGAGCAGTACTTC

D: -
J: TRBJ2-3
V: TRBV5-1
size: few
CDR3: CASSLLPSADTQYF
DNA: TGCGCCAGCAGCTTGTTGCCTAGCGCAGATACGCAGTATTTT

D: TRBD1
J: TRBJ2-7
V: TRBV5-1
size: -
CDR3: CANSTGTTGVSYEQYF
DNA: TGCGCCAACAGCACGGGCACGACAGGGGTCTCCTACGAGCAGTACTTC

D: -
J: TRBJ2-5
V: TRBV5-1
size: -
CDR3: CASSLLPREGETQYF
DNA: TGCGCCAGCAGCTTGTTACCCCGTGAAGGAGAGACCCAGTACTTC

D: TRBD2
J: TRBJ2-5
V: TRBV29-1
size: -
CDR3: CSVDGPTAGYGETQYF
DNA: TGCAGCGTTGACGGTCCCACAGCGGGGTACGGGGAGACCCAGTACTTC

D: TRBD1
J: TRBJ2-5
V: TRBV30
size: once
CDR3: CASAPSERGRREQYF
DNA: TGTGCCTCCGCCCCCTCGGAGAGGGGGCGCAGAGAGCAGTACTTC

D: TRBD2
J: TRBJ2-3
V: TRBV20-1
size: -
CDR3: CSARFSSGGKYSSDTQYF
DNA: TGCAGTGCTAGATTCTCTAGCGGGGGGAAGTATAGCTCAGATACGCAGTATTTT

D: TRBD2
J: TRBJ2-1
V: TRBV28
size: -
CDR3: CASTSGGAEQFF
DNA: TGTGCCAGCACCTCGGGAGGGGCTGAGCAGTTCTTC

D: TRBD2
J: TRBJ2-1
V: TRBV12-3/TRBV12-4
size: once
CDR3: CASSRDLAGGPTKQFF
DNA: TGTGCCAGCAGCCGGGACCTAGCGGGAGGGCCGACTAAGCAGTTCTTC

D: -
J: TRBJ1-2
V: TRBV12-3/TRBV12-4
size: -
CDR3: CASSLRPPYGYTF
DNA: TGTGCCAGCAGTTTGAGGCCCCCCTATGGCTACACCTTC

D: -
J: TRBJ1-6
V: TRBV5-6
size: -
CDR3: CASSVGEGRLNGSPLHF
DNA: TGTGCCAGCAGCGTTGGGGAGGGACGGCTAAATGGTTCACCCCTCCACTTT

D: TRBD2
J: TRBJ2-2
V: TRBV13
size: -
CDR3: CASSSFQLAGGNTGELFF
DNA: TGTGCCAGCAGCTCGTTCCAACTAGCGGGTGGGAACACCGGGGAGCTGTTTTTT

D: TRBD2
J: TRBJ2-5
V: TRBV29-1
size: -
CDR3: CSVGGLAGEGEQYF
DNA: TGCAGCGTTGGGGGACTAGCGGGAGAGGGGGAGCAGTACTTC